This T cell receptor beta chain stems from a study of CD8 T cells in ankylosing spondylitis. The study's findings and limits: It was reported that disease-linked clones were significantly enriched in matched ankylosing spondylitis synovial fluid. Past research had described some motif variants in reactive arthritis synovial fluid and blood. Ankylosing spondylitis blood appeared to be characterized by a TCR beta motif of about eight highly homologous variants.

Germline V gives CDR1 LGHNA, CDR2 YSLEER. This CDR3 comprises 16 residues. V shed 0 bases and J 8 bases; nucleotides not matched to a gene: 9. The authors made TCR beta libraries by quantitative 5'-RACE with molecular barcodes. TCRdb used MiXCR to reprocess the 5' RACE reads, holding one entry per CDR3 protein. The profile covers about 210,000 distinct CDR3 sequences, with approximately 7.3% appearing a single time and about 14% taken by the ten largest. In the case of this clonotype: Its target is not known.

The clonotype was recovered from a male donor with ankylosing spondylitis. The specimen sequenced was blood, either unsorted or a sorted T cell fraction (not recorded which). The chain combines TRBV4-3 with TRBJ2-1; 8 nucleotides line up with TRBD1. For the CDR3, the DNA is TGCGCCAGCAGCCAAGAGGGCAGGGGGCTAGTCGATGAGCAGTTCTTC. Translation gives CASSQEGRGLVDEQFF.